This TCR beta chain emerged from a study of beta chain features in type 1 diabetes. The study's findings and limits: Type 1 diabetes patients had moderately but significantly shorter TCRB CDR3s in all four CD4+ subsets. A closer apparent resemblance between naive, central memory and Treg TCRB repertoires was seen in patients than in healthy donors.

Purity above 95% was achieved in all sorted populations. The investigators reverse transcribed all of the isolated RNA, so they sequenced expressed TCRB transcripts. This table comes from immunoSEQ multiplex PCR, and its TCRdb copy is limited to in-frame clones, with some not included. Of approximately 170,000 clones listed, roughly 9.1% are singletons. This clone was observed at least ten times. Its antigen is not known. Trimming pared 4 bases from V and 8 bases from J, leaving 14 bases between. This CDR3 has 13 residues. The germline CDR1 and CDR2 sequences are SQVTM and ANQGSEA. The sample was central memory CD4+ T cells from blood. This receptor was obtained from a woman aged 18-30 years in good health. This chain uses TRBV29-1 with TRBJ1-4; D perhaps matches TRBD1 (6 bases). The CDR3 DNA follows: TGCAGCGTTGGTGGGGGGGCTCAAGAAAAACTGTTTTTT. Translation: CSVGGGAQEKLFF.